The 26 T cell receptor beta chains reported below all come from one sample, sequenced in a study of blood T cell repertoires in COVID-19. TCRdb keeps only in-frame clones here, not all; method: immunoSEQ multiplex PCR. Found here are some 240,000 clones, approximately 89% of them singletons; the top ten hold around 3%. The sample comprised PBMCs or T cells enriched from blood (not recorded which). The source of these receptors is a woman in her thirties or forties who had been exposed to COVID-19.

J is TRBJ2-7 and V is TRBV9; 11 bases map to TRBD1. Germline loops: CDR1 SGDLS, CDR2 YYNGEE. CDR3 length equals 16 residues. The V and J ends lost 2 bases and 4 bases, in that order; junction bases with no gene match: 8. The CDR3 here is CASSVSSGTGGYEQYF. CDR3 coding DNA: TGTGCCAGCAGCGTCTCCTCCGGGACAGGGGGGTACGAGCAGTACTTC.

The rearrangement joins TRBV5-1 to TRBJ2-7; D is possibly TRBD2 (7 bases). CDR3 size: 17 residues. The germline gives CDR1 SGHRS, CDR2 YFSETQ. CDR3 DNA: TGTGCCAGCAGACGTGGGGGGCTGGCGGACTCGGGGGGCGAGCAGTACGTC. Protein product: CASRRGGLADSGGEQYV.

The V gene is TRBV24-1, the J gene TRBJ1-2; 8 bases are a match to TRBD1. In germline, CDR1 is KGHDR, CDR2 SFDVKD. The V and J ends lost 4 bases and 7 bases, in that order; junction bases with no gene match: 7. This CDR3 has 14 amino acids. CDR3 DNA: TGTGCCACCAGTGAACCGGACAGGGTTAGTGGCTACACCTTC. Amino acid sequence: CATSEPDRVSGYTF.

The chain couples TRBV7-8 to TRBJ2-7; 7 bases are shared with TRBD2. This CDR3 contains 15 residues. Per germline, CDR1 SGHVS and CDR2 FQNEAQ. V lost 1 base, J lost 3 bases, and 6 bases stayed unmatched. CDR3 in DNA: TGTGCCAGCAGCTTAGTTGCGGGAGTTAGCTACGAGCAGTACGTC. Its protein is CASSLVAGVSYEQYV.

V is TRBV5-4 and J is TRBJ1-2, with D perhaps TRBD1 (6 bases). The CDR3 totals 15 residues. V lost 6 bases to trimming and J lost 2 bases, with 17 bases between them. CDR1 is SGHNT and CDR2 is YYREEE in the germline V gene (reference sequence). This CDR3 is CASTNQGQPNYGYTF. DNA of the CDR3: TGTGCCAGCACCAACCAGGGGCAGCCGAACTATGGCTACACCTTC.

V and J are TRBV24-1 and TRBJ1-1, with TRBD1 matching 8 bases. CDR1 is KGHDR, CDR2 SFDVKD, per germline. CDR3 length equals 19 residues. V trimming: 9 bases; J trimming: 7 bases; junction bases outside the gene matches: 27. The CDR3 protein is CATGIPGQEKQFLRGEAFF. As DNA, the CDR3 is TGTGCCACCGGAATTCCGGGACAGGAAAAACAATTCTTGAGGGGTGAAGCTTTCTTT.

J is TRBJ2-1 and V is TRBV4-1, with 12 bases fitting TRBD2. Germline assignment: CDR1 MGHRA and CDR2 YSYEKL. This CDR3 contains 17 residues. V lost 4 bases and J lost 8; bases outside the gene matches: 12. In DNA, the CDR3 is TGCGCCAGCAGCCGTAGTATGACTAGCGGGAGATCCCATGAGCAGTTCTTC. Its protein is CASSRSMTSGRSHEQFF.

V is TRBV28 and J is TRBJ1-2; D might be TRBD1 (6 bases). The CDR3 is 13 amino acids. V gave up 2 bases and J gave up 4 bases, with 8 bases separating them. CDR1 and CDR2 from the germline V gene are MDHEN and SYDVKM. Written as DNA, the CDR3 is TGTGCCAGCAGTTTAGGACAGACCTATGGCTACACCTTC. Protein: CASSLGQTYGYTF.

This clone appeared a few times. The genes are TRBV24-1 and TRBJ2-2; 13 bases align to TRBD2. The junction had 4 bases not matched to a gene; V was cut back by 4 bases and J by 6 bases. The CDR3 spans 16 residues. Germline V CDR1 and CDR2: KGHDR, SFDVKD. The CDR3 DNA sequence: TGTGCCACCAGTGAAATGGGACTAGCGGGGCCCGGGGAGCTGTTTTTT. Protein sequence: CATSEMGLAGPGELFF.

This clone came up once. V is TRBV7-9 and J is TRBJ2-1; tentatively, D is TRBD1 (5 bases). CDR3 length: 13 amino acids. The V gene lost 8 bases and the J gene lost 1 base, with 9 bases spanning the gap. Germline V gene data show CDR1 as SEHNR and CDR2 as FQNEAQ (reference sequence). The CDR3 region is CASGRGSYNEQFF. The DNA of the CDR3 is TGTGCCAGCGGTAGGGGATCCTACAATGAGCAGTTCTTC.

The V call is TRBV3-1 (or the pseudogene TRBV3-2), the J call TRBJ2-7; the match to TRBD2 covers 9 bases. V lost 10 bases to trimming and J lost 3 bases; unmatched junction nucleotides: 13. The CDR3 consists of 15 residues. Germline lookup yields CDR1 LGHDT and CDR2 YNNKEL (reference sequence). CDR3 sequence: CATRTSAGNFYEQYF. The CDR3 nucleotides are TGTGCCACCAGGACTAGCGCCGGGAATTTCTACGAGCAGTACTTC.

This clone was picked up one time. The V and J genes are TRBV19 and TRBJ1-1, with D possibly TRBD1 on 5 matching bases. CDR1 LNHDA and CDR2 SQIVND come from the germline V gene (reference sequence). The CDR3 totals 15 residues. V lost 3 bases, J lost 2 bases, and 13 bases lay in between. In DNA form, the CDR3 reads TGTGCCAGTAGTATTGACGGACAAATTAACACTGAAGCTTTCTTT. It yields the protein CASSIDGQINTEAFF.

The V gene is TRBV21-1, the J gene TRBJ2-4; the table calls TRBD1, which could not be checked here. TRBV21-1 is a pseudogene segment. CDR3 size: 12 residues. The CDR3 spells CASSETRCQQYF. Written as DNA, the CDR3 is TGTGCCAGCAGCGAGACCAGGTGCCAGCAGTACTTC.

The chain is built from TRBV12-3 or TRBV12-4 and TRBJ1-5; no clear D gene. Trimming removed 5 bases at V and 5 bases at J, with 7 bases between. There are 12 residues in the CDR3. CDR3 in amino acids: CASSGQDQPQHF. The CDR3 region has the DNA TGTGCCAGCAGTGGTCAGGATCAGCCCCAGCATTTT.

This clone was recorded once. V gene TRBV12-3 or TRBV12-4 combines with J gene TRBJ1-1; the D gene is possibly TRBD1 (5 bases). Trimming left V 5 bases short and J 1 base short, with 8 bases between. This CDR3 contains 13 residues. Here the CDR3 DNA reads TGTGCCAGCAGTAACGGGGGGAACACTGAAGCTTTCTTT. Translated: CASSNGGNTEAFF.

The chain combines TRBV5-4 with TRBJ2-1; 11 bases line up with TRBD2. Germline V gives CDR1 SGHNT, CDR2 YYREEE (reference sequence). The CDR3 is made up of 17 amino acids. The V gene end was trimmed by 2 bases and the J gene end by 7 bases; junction bases not matched to a gene: 11. The CDR3 nucleotides are TGTGCCAGCAGCTTTAAGATAGCGGGAGGGCCTATGAATGAGCAGTTCTTC. This encodes CASSFKIAGGPMNEQFF.

CDR3 sequence reads: CSVATGKETQYF. DNA of the CDR3: TGCAGCGTCGCTACAGGGAAGGAGACCCAGTACTTC. The V and J genes are TRBV29-1 and TRBJ2-5; weak D call: TRBD1 (6 bases). The germline V gene has CDR1 SQVTM and CDR2 ANQGSEA. The V end was cut by 6 bases, the J end by 5 bases, with 13 bases between. The CDR3 totals 12 residues.

V gene TRBV24-1 combines with J gene TRBJ1-4; TRBD1 might be the D (5 bases). Between the trimmed V and J ends, which lost 4 bases and 8 bases, there was a span of 25 bases. CDR3 length equals 18 residues. Looked up from germline, CDR1 is KGHDR and CDR2 is SFDVKD. CDR3 coding DNA: TGTGCCACCAGTGACCCCCTCTTGGAGGGGCTTTTTTCGGAAAAACTGTTTTTT. Protein product: CATSDPLLEGLFSEKLFF.

V and J are TRBV3-1 (or the pseudogene TRBV3-2) and TRBJ1-3; unclear D gene. Trimming took 3 bases from V and 0 from J, leaving 15 bases between them. The CDR3 totals 17 residues. Germline V gene lookup returns CDR1 LGHDT and CDR2 YNNKEL (reference sequence). CDR3 in amino acids: CASSHINRLHSGNTIYF. The CDR3 coding sequence is TGTGCCAGCAGCCACATCAATAGACTCCACTCTGGAAACACCATATATTTT.

The chain is built from TRBV19 and TRBJ1-5, with 11 positions matching TRBD1. With V trimmed by 7 bases and J by 2 bases, 10 bases remained unmatched. CDR1 and CDR2 (germline): LNHDA, SQIVND (reference sequence). This CDR3 contains 17 residues. The CDR3 DNA follows: TGTGCCAGTAAAAGATCGGACAGGGGGCAACGCAATCAGCCCCAGCATTTT. Translated, it gives CASKRSDRGQRNQPQHF.

The rearrangement links TRBV6-2 or TRBV6-3 to TRBJ2-5, with D perhaps matching TRBD2 (6 bases). Trimming removed 5 bases at V and 2 bases at J, with 12 bases between. The CDR3 sequence is 14 residues long. The V gene's germline CDR1 is MNHEY and CDR2 SVGEGT. CDR3 coding DNA: TGTGCCAGCAGTACCCTCGGGGGACAAGAGACCCAGTACTTC. Residues: CASSTLGGQETQYF.

The table lists this clone with a count of one. The V and J genes are TRBV7-3 and TRBJ1-2; 7 nucleotides match TRBD1. The V gene's germline CDR1 is SGHTA and CDR2 FQGTGA. CDR3 size: 13 residues. V was clipped by 6 bases and J by 8 bases; unmatched bases: 9. Here the CDR3 reads CASSYLTGEGYTF. CDR3 DNA: TGTGCCAGCAGTTACTTAACAGGGGAAGGCTACACCTTC.

The J gene is TRBJ1-2, the V gene TRBV24-1; no definite D call. The CDR3 contains 14 residues. Trimming pared 4 bases from V and 7 bases from J, leaving 15 bases between. Germline V gives CDR1 KGHDR, CDR2 SFDVKD. The CDR3 nucleotides read TGTGCCACCAGTGACAGCGGGAGATCCTTTGGCTACACCTTC. This encodes CATSDSGRSFGYTF.

The chain recombines TRBV5-1 with TRBJ1-2; 8 positions match TRBD1. With V trimmed by 4 bases and J by 5 bases, 7 bases remained unmatched. Looked up from germline, CDR1 is SGHRS and CDR2 is YFSETQ. The CDR3 consists of 14 residues. This chain's CDR3 is CASSPPGQAYGYTF. In nucleotides, the CDR3 is TGCGCCAGCAGCCCCCCGGGACAGGCGTATGGCTACACCTTC.

The V call is TRBV9, the J call TRBJ1-2; 7 positions agree with TRBD1. The CDR3 spans 16 residues. Germline V gene data show CDR1 as SGDLS and CDR2 as YYNGEE. V trimming: 4 bases; J trimming: 0 bases; junction bases outside the gene matches: 9. CDR3 loop: CASSPQQGRSNYGYTF. The CDR3 DNA reads TGTGCCAGCAGCCCCCAACAGGGGAGGTCTAACTATGGCTACACCTTC.

On this clone: This same CDR3 is encoded by further DNA sequences in the sample. V is TRBV6-5 and J is TRBJ1-2, with a tentative D call TRBD1 (5 bases). Germline values: CDR1 MNHEY, CDR2 SVGAGI. The CDR3 extends over 11 amino acids. Trimming left V 4 bases short and J 5 bases short, with 5 bases between. This chain's CDR3 is CASSSGYGYTF. Written as DNA, the CDR3 is TGTGCCAGCAGTTCAGGGTATGGCTACACCTTC.